One and the same sample provided the 4 T cell receptor beta chains below, sequenced in a study of shared clonotypes between healthy human individuals. Measured with immunoSEQ multiplex PCR; TCRdb has only the in-frame clones, and not every one. The data show roughly 530,000 clones, with 96% seen just once and 0.055% to 0.075% held by the top ten. The sample comprised naive CD4+ T cells sorted from blood. Subset denoted: CD45RA+ positively selected. The receptors shown here come from a woman in her twenties or thirties in good health.

The rearrangement uses TRBV10-3 and TRBJ1-3; TRBD1 matches 7 bases. The CDR3 spans 15 residues. Trimming at V came to 7 bases and at J to 0 bases, leaving 6 bases not matched to a gene. Germline values: CDR1 ENHRY, CDR2 SYGVKD. CDR3 DNA sequence: TGTGCCATCAATGAACAGGGGCACTCTGGAAACACCATATATTTT. Translation gives CAINEQGHSGNTIYF.

The V and J genes are TRBV7-9 and TRBJ2-1; 10 bases agree with TRBD2. The CDR3 sequence is 17 residues long. Germline CDR1 and CDR2: SEHNR and FQNEAQ (reference sequence). V shed 1 base and J 9 bases; nucleotides not matched to a gene: 12. The CDR3 DNA reads TGTGCCAGCAGCTTAGGTCGGCCTAGCGGGAGTGGGAGTGAGCAGTTCTTC. Translation: CASSLGRPSGSGSEQFF.

The chain combines TRBV5-1 with TRBJ2-7, with D possibly matching TRBD2 (5 bases). V was trimmed by 4 bases and J by 5 bases, leaving 13 bases between them. Per germline, CDR1 SGHRS and CDR2 YFSETQ. The length of the CDR3 is 13 residues. The CDR3 is CASSPLRGNEQYF. The DNA of the CDR3 is TGCGCCAGCAGCCCCCTGAGAGGGAACGAGCAGTACTTC.

CDR3 region: CASSESGRDRYTDTQYF. CDR3 coding DNA: TGCGCCAGCAGTGAGTCAGGCCGGGACAGATACACAGATACGCAGTATTTT. The rearrangement uses TRBV10-1 and TRBJ2-3; 7 nucleotides agree with TRBD1. The CDR3 has 17 residues. V was pared by 0 bases and J by 2 bases, with 8 bases of the junction left unmatched. Germline V gene lookup returns CDR1 WNHNN and CDR2 SYGVQD (reference sequence).